Each of the 23 T cell receptor beta chains below was sequenced from the same sample in a study of T cells in Graves' hyperthyroidism and ophthalmopathy. Template material for amplifying TCR beta CDR3 regions consisted of RNA transcripts. The TCR CDR3 was amplified in a first-round RT-PCR using the HTBI primer set. TCRdb processed the multiplex PCR reads anew with MiXCR; each CDR3 protein has one entry. This table holds 550,000 to 600,000 distinct CDR3 sequences, approximately 16% found once. The sequenced sample consisted of blood. These receptors were collected from a young woman with Graves' hyperthyroidism.

This clonotype was counted between two and nine times. V gene TRBV6-1 combines with J gene TRBJ2-6, with no clear D. V lost 5 bases and J 0 bases, leaving 5 bases between the germline ends. Germline assignment: CDR1 MNHNS and CDR2 SASEGT. The CDR3 sequence is 14 residues long. CDR3 coding DNA: TGTGCCAGCAGTAGGGTCTCTGGGGCCAACGTCCTGACTTTC. Translated: CASSRVSGANVLTF.

This clonotype has a count of ten or more. V gene TRBV5-1 combines with J gene TRBJ2-7; D remains unclear. The V gene lost 0 bases and the J gene lost 4 bases, with 11 bases spanning the gap. The CDR3 runs 14 residues. CDR1 is SGHRS, CDR2 YFSETQ, per germline. The CDR3 spells CASSLDQPPYEQYF. The CDR3 region has the DNA TGCGCCAGCAGCTTGGACCAGCCCCCATACGAGCAGTACTTC.

CDR3 DNA sequence: TGTGCCAGCAGCTTAGGTCAGGCGAACACCATATATTTT. It translates to CASSLGQANTIYF. The chain employs TRBV7-2 and TRBJ1-3; D remains unclear. There are 13 residues in the CDR3. Trimming pared 1 base from V and 7 bases from J, leaving 8 bases between. Germline V CDR1 and CDR2: SGHTA, FQGNSA.

The V gene is TRBV6-1, the J gene TRBJ2-7; D gene uncertain. CDR3 length equals 12 residues. Between the trimmed V and J ends, which lost 8 bases and 2 bases, there was a span of 10 bases. Germline V gene sequence: CDR1 MNHNS, CDR2 SASEGT. Here the CDR3 DNA reads TGTGCCAGCGGTCAGCAAACCTACGAGCAGTACTTC. Its translation: CASGQQTYEQYF.

This clonotype was seen a handful of times. The chain is built from TRBV14 and TRBJ2-1; no reliable D call. V shed 0 bases and J shed 3 bases, with 15 bases lying between them. The CDR3 extends over 17 amino acids. CDR1 and CDR2 from the germline V gene are SGHDN and FVKESK. The CDR3 spells CASSQDPRRRYYNEQFF. The CDR3 DNA reads TGTGCCAGCAGCCAAGATCCACGCAGGAGATACTACAATGAGCAGTTCTTC.

This clonotype has a count of ten or more. This chain connects TRBV11-2 to TRBJ2-3; no definite D call. The CDR3 totals 15 residues. Trimming left V 2 bases short and J 6 bases short, with 15 bases between. Germline assignment: CDR1 SGHAT and CDR2 FQNNGV. The CDR3 DNA is TGTGCCAGCAGCTTATCCGGCCAACCCCGGGATACGCAGTATTTT. Residues: CASSLSGQPRDTQYF.

V gene TRBV7-9 combines with J gene TRBJ1-6; no reliable D call. Germline assignment: CDR1 SEHNR and CDR2 FQNEAQ (reference sequence). V was pared by 8 bases and J by 0 bases, with 11 bases between. CDR3 length: 15 residues. The CDR3 here is CASSEASSYNSPLHF. The DNA of the CDR3 is TGTGCCAGCTCTGAAGCCAGCTCCTATAATTCACCCCTCCACTTT.

The table lists this clonotype with a few counts. The gene calls are TRBV2 and TRBJ2-7; TRBD2 aligns across 8 bases. From germline, CDR1 is SNHLY and CDR2 FYNNEI. CDR3 length: 16 residues. Trimming at V came to 1 base and at J to 4 bases, leaving 9 bases not matched to a gene. This CDR3 reads CASSEGVIAGYYEQYF. CDR3 DNA: TGTGCCAGCAGTGAAGGGGTGATAGCGGGATATTACGAGCAGTACTTC. Combining the CDR3 with reference TRBV2 and TRBJ2-7 gives the whole variable domain EPEVTQTPSHQVTQMGQEVILRCVPISNHLYFYWYRQILGQKVEFLVSFYNNEISEKSEIFDDQFSVERPDGSNFTLKIRSTKLEDSAMYFCASSEGVIAGYYEQYFGPGTRLTVT.

This clonotype has a count of ten or more. The CDR3 sequence is CASSTRDNQPQHF. The CDR3 DNA reads TGTGCCAGCAGCACCCGAGACAATCAGCCCCAGCATTTT. The chain is built from TRBV11-2 and TRBJ1-5; D remains ambiguous. V was clipped by 5 bases and J by 3 bases, with 8 bases between them. Germline loops: CDR1 SGHAT, CDR2 FQNNGV. This CDR3 is built from 13 residues.

This clonotype was picked up a small number of times. The J gene is TRBJ2-2, the V gene TRBV28; D not certain. This CDR3 region has 15 residues. Germline-derived CDR1 and CDR2 are MDHEN and SYDVKM. V was cut by 3 bases and J by 4 bases, with 12 bases left in between. Here the CDR3 DNA reads TGTGCCAGCAGTTTCCTTATGGGGTCCACCGGGGAGCTGTTTTTT. This encodes CASSFLMGSTGELFF.

At least ten counts were recorded for this clonotype. This chain links TRBV13 with TRBJ1-1, with D hard to call. Trimming stripped 1 base from V and 10 bases from J, with 13 bases between. Germline CDR1 is PRHDT and CDR2 is FYEKMQ (reference sequence). The CDR3 is 13 residues long. The DNA for the CDR3 is TGTGCCAGCAGCTTAGACAGCGGGAACGTAGCTTTCTTT. Translating it yields CASSLDSGNVAFF.

There are a few counts of this clonotype. The CDR3 does not end in the conserved phenylalanine or tryptophan, so this is likely a read error. V usage is TRBV12-5 and J usage is TRBJ1-5; 9 nucleotides line up with TRBD1. The germline gives CDR1 LGHNT, CDR2 FRNRAP. The CDR3 sequence is 20 residues long. J lost 2 bases, V lost 0 bases, and 14 bases had no gene match. The CDR3 DNA follows: TGTGCTAGTGGTTTGGTATTCGGGACAGGGAAGTTTGTGGGCAATCAGCCCCAGCATTCT. Translation gives CASGLVFGTGKFVGNQPQHS.

The gene calls are TRBV7-9 and TRBJ2-1, with 8 positions matching TRBD2. J lost 6 bases, V lost 4 bases, and 14 bases had no gene match. Germline V gene data show CDR1 as SEHNR and CDR2 as FQNEAQ (reference sequence). The CDR3 has 17 residues. CDR3 bases: TGTGCCAGCAGCTCCGGGGGGGGCTATTCTTTTCGCAATGAGCAGTTCTTC. Residues: CASSSGGGYSFRNEQFF.

This clonotype was counted a few times. The chain couples TRBV19 to TRBJ1-1, with TRBD1 identical over 7 bases. This CDR3 comprises 13 residues. With 5 bases clipped from V and 10 bases from J, the junction kept 10 bases outside the gene matches. Germline assignment: CDR1 LNHDA and CDR2 SQIVND (reference sequence). CDR3 sequence (DNA): TGTGCCAGTAGTTTCGGACAGGAACTAAGAGCTTTCTTT. Protein: CASSFGQELRAFF.

The chain combines TRBV29-1 with TRBJ2-7; D ambiguous. V was shortened by 2 bases and J by 7 bases, with 15 bases between the two germline ends. This CDR3 contains 13 residues. Germline CDR1 and CDR2: SQVTM and ANQGSEA. CDR3 DNA sequence: TGCAGCGTTGAAAGGCGGCTACCTAATGAGCAGTACTTC. It specifies CSVERRLPNEQYF.

This clonotype has just a few counts. The chain recombines TRBV20-1 with TRBJ2-7; no firm D call. Trimming removed 5 bases at V and 5 bases at J, with 10 bases between. CDR1 is DFQATT, CDR2 SNEGSKA, per germline (reference sequence). This CDR3 has 11 amino acids. The CDR3 region has the DNA TGCAGTGCTGAATCGTCTGACGAGCAGTACTTC. Its protein is CSAESSDEQYF.

V usage is TRBV27 and J usage is TRBJ2-1; D not certain. Between the trimmed V and J ends, which lost 2 bases and 3 bases, there was a span of 14 bases. Germline V CDR1 and CDR2: MNHEY, SMNVEV (reference sequence). This CDR3 spans 16 amino acids. The CDR3 is CASSLSSVSGYNEQFF. The CDR3 DNA reads TGTGCCAGCAGTTTAAGTTCGGTTTCAGGCTACAATGAGCAGTTCTTC.

This clonotype has a count of ten or more. The rearrangement links TRBV5-1 to TRBJ2-4; D possibly corresponds to TRBD2 (5 bases). Per the germline V gene, CDR1 is SGHRS and CDR2 is YFSETQ. This CDR3 contains 15 residues. Between the trimmed V and J ends, which lost 2 bases and 8 bases, there was a span of 17 bases. Here the CDR3 DNA reads TGCGCCAGCAGCTTTCTAAAGGGTTCGGAGGACATTCAGTACTTC. Protein product: CASSFLKGSEDIQYF.

The chain carries TRBV5-4 and TRBJ2-7; 7 bases align to TRBD1. The CDR3 is 13 residues long. CDR1 and CDR2 from the germline V gene are SGHNT and YYREEE (reference sequence). V lost 4 bases and J lost 6; bases outside the gene matches: 7. This CDR3 reads CASSATGDREQYF. CDR3 DNA: TGTGCCAGCAGCGCAACAGGGGATCGCGAGCAGTACTTC.

The chain combines TRBV19 with TRBJ2-5; D may correspond to TRBD1 or TRBD2 (5 bases each). The V gene lost 3 bases and the J gene lost 0 bases, with 11 bases spanning the gap. The CDR3 spans 15 residues. Looked up from germline, CDR1 is LNHDA and CDR2 is SQIVND (reference sequence). The CDR3 sequence: CASSIGGTYQETQYF. CDR3 bases: TGTGCCAGTAGTATTGGTGGGACGTACCAAGAGACCCAGTACTTC.

This clonotype was counted at least ten times. The rearrangement links TRBV11-3 to TRBJ2-1; tentative D call: TRBD2 (6 bases). From germline, CDR1 is SGHNT and CDR2 YENEEA. The CDR3 runs to 12 residues. Trimming removed 5 bases from V and 9 bases from J, with 11 bases in between. The CDR3 region has the DNA TGTGCCAGCAGCCCCTGGAGGGCTGAGCAGTTCTTC. Translating gives CASSPWRAEQFF.

There are many counts of this clonotype. The V call is TRBV3-1, the J call TRBJ2-5; 7 bases fit TRBD2. J gave up 9 bases and V 1 base, and 5 bases lay outside the gene matches. This CDR3 has 13 amino acids. The germline V gene encodes CDR1 LGHDT and CDR2 YNNKEL (reference sequence). In DNA form, the CDR3 reads TGTGCCAGCAGCCAAGCCCCGGGGAGGGCCCAGTACTTC. This sequence encodes CASSQAPGRAQYF.

J is TRBJ2-3 and V is TRBV6-1; D gene unclear. The ends were cut back, 4 bases at V and 2 bases at J, with 13 bases in the middle. The CDR3 has 15 residues. Germline V gene lookup returns CDR1 MNHNS and CDR2 SASEGT. Written as DNA, the CDR3 is TGTGCCAGCAGTGGTGGACGGCTACTCACAGATACGCAGTATTTT. Its protein is CASSGGRLLTDTQYF.